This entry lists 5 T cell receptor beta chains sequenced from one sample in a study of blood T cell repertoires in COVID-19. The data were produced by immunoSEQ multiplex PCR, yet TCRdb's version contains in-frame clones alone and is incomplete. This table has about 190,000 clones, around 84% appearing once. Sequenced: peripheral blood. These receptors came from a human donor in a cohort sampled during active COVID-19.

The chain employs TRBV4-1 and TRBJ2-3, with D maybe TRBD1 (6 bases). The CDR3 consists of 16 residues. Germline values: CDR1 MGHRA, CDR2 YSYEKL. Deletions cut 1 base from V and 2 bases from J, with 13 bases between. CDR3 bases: TGCGCCAGCAGCCAAGCCCGGGACAAAAACACAGATACGCAGTATTTT. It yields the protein CASSQARDKNTDTQYF.

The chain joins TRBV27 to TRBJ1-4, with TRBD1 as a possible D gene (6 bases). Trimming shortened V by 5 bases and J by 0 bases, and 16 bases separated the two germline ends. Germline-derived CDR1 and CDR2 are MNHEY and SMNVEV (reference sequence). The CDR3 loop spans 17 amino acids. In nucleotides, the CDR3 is TGTGCCAGCAGTAAACGTCGGACAGCAGCAACTAATGAAAAACTGTTTTTT. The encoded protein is CASSKRRTAATNEKLFF.

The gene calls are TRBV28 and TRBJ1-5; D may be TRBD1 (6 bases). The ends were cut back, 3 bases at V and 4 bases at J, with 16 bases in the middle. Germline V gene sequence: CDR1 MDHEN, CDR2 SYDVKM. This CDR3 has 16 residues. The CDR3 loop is CASSFTRPQGNQPQHF. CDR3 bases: TGTGCCAGCAGTTTTACCCGACCCCAGGGGAATCAGCCCCAGCATTTT.

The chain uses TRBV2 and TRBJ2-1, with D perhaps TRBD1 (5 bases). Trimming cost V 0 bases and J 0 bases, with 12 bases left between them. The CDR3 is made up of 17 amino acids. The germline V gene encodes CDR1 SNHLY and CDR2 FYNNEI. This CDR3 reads CASSEAKGSSSYNEQFF. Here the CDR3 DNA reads TGTGCCAGCAGTGAAGCCAAGGGGTCTAGCTCCTACAATGAGCAGTTCTTC.

The CDR3 DNA sequence: TGTGCCAGCAGTATAGGACAGGGAAGGACTTTCTTT. It codes for CASSIGQGRTFF. The chain joins TRBV12-3 or TRBV12-4 to TRBJ1-1, with 8 bases lining up with TRBD1. V was clipped by 5 bases and J by 12 bases; unmatched bases: 8. The CDR3 runs to 12 residues.